This T cell receptor beta chain was identified in a study of neoadjuvant nivolumab and ipilimumab in lung cancer. Some clones are missing from TCRdb's copy, which holds only in-frame ones; the method was immunoSEQ multiplex PCR. The repertoire holds 40,000 to 55,000 clones, with approximately 90% as singletons. Concerning this clone: No antigen is known for it.

The CDR3 spans 14 residues. Germline CDR1 MNHEY, CDR2 SVGAGI. V lost 6 bases and J lost 4, with 15 bases in between. General observations from the study: Only two of four nivolumab-treated tumors gained richness and clonality by surgery.

The sequence was collected from an adult with non-small cell lung cancer. Some clones in this sample may be carry-over from other donors' samples. Here the sequenced sample was blood, taken before neoadjuvant nivolumab, alone or with ipilimumab. The rearrangement uses TRBV6-5 and TRBJ1-1; tentatively, D is TRBD1 (5 bases). The CDR3 coding sequence is TGTGCCAGCAGAAATAGTGGGGGTGGCACTGAAGCTTTCTTT. This codes for CASRNSGGGTEAFF.